The sequence of this T cell receptor (beta chain) was determined in a study of T cell responses to AZD1222 COVID-19 vaccine. General study results and limits: No repertoire was sampled before or during the peak T cell response, only after it. The span of vaccine-associated CD4 TCRs extended across spike, with dominance at 160-218 and 743-854.

Produced via immunoSEQ multiplex PCR; TCRdb's table is partial and in-frame only. The table lists 150,000 to 200,000 clones, just under 90% of them singletons, with about 6% in the top ten. This CDR3 is built from 12 residues. Trimming took off 0 bases at V and 5 bases at J, with 5 bases between the two ends. The germline V gene encodes CDR1 SGHNT and CDR2 YYREEE (reference sequence). This clone appeared a single time. Its antigen is unidentified. The source was peripheral blood, collected on day 0 of AZD1222 vaccination. The sequence was collected from an adult in good health. The chain employs TRBV5-4 and TRBJ1-1; D is uncertain. CDR3 protein: CASSLGATEAFF. The CDR3 DNA follows: TGTGCCAGCAGCTTGGGTGCGACTGAAGCTTTCTTT.